The 15 T cell receptor beta chains given below trace back to one sample, sequenced in a study of blood T cell repertoires in COVID-19. Sequenced by immunoSEQ multiplex PCR; TCRdb stores in-frame clones only, minus some. The sample holds tens of thousands of clones, 70% to 85% seen once. Sequenced material: peripheral blood. Every receptor here comes from an older man with active COVID-19.

This clone showed up many times. J is TRBJ1-2 and V is TRBV10-3; 9 bases are a match to TRBD1. This CDR3 has 15 residues. Per germline, CDR1 ENHRY and CDR2 SYGVKD. Losses at the gene ends were 4 bases for V and 10 bases for J; bases not matched to a gene: 13. The chain's CDR3 is CAISGDSGTGNVYTF. The CDR3 DNA follows: TGTGCCATCAGTGGTGACTCGGGGACAGGGAATGTCTACACCTTC.

Written as DNA, the CDR3 is TGTGCCAGCAGCTCTCCGGGACAGGGGGAATACGAGCAGTACTTC. It translates to CASSSPGQGEYEQYF. The genes are TRBV5-6 and TRBJ2-7; 11 bases align to TRBD1. The CDR3 length is 15 residues. Germline V gene data show CDR1 as SGHDT and CDR2 as YYEEEE. Trimming took 3 bases from V and 4 from J; bases not matched to a gene: 6.

V and J are TRBV5-4 and TRBJ1-1; the D gene is possibly TRBD1 (6 bases). The germline CDR1 and CDR2 sequences are SGHNT and YYREEE (reference sequence). This CDR3 has 16 amino acids. The V end lost 4 bases, the J end lost 7 bases, and 23 bases lay between the germline ends. The DNA for the CDR3 is TGTGCCAGCAGCCCAGGGGCGACAGGCTCAAAGGGTGAAGCTTTCTTT. It specifies CASSPGATGSKGEAFF.

This clone has just a few counts. The chain recombines TRBV2 with TRBJ1-6, with 8 nucleotides matching TRBD1. The germline gives CDR1 SNHLY, CDR2 FYNNEI. CDR3 size: 15 residues. Trimming at V came to 6 bases and at J to 7 bases, leaving 8 bases not matched to a gene. The CDR3 loop reads CASRGQGTPNSPLHF. The CDR3 DNA sequence: TGTGCCAGCAGAGGACAGGGCACGCCCAATTCACCCCTCCACTTT. Filled out from reference TRBV2 and TRBJ1-6, the complete variable domain reads EPEVTQTPSHQVTQMGQEVILRCVPISNHLYFYWYRQILGQKVEFLVSFYNNEISEKSEIFDDQFSVERPDGSNFTLKIRSTKLEDSAMYFCASRGQGTPNSPLHFGNGTRLTVT.

The V and J genes are TRBV7-6 and TRBJ2-1; 8 positions match TRBD2. This CDR3 spans 15 amino acids. CDR1 and CDR2 (germline): SGHVS, FNYEAQ. V shed 2 bases, J shed 7 bases, and the junction held 7 bases outside the gene matches. The DNA of the CDR3 is TGTGCCAGCAGCTTATGGGCGGGGGGTGGTAATGAGCAGTTCTTC. As protein: CASSLWAGGGNEQFF.

V gene TRBV2 combines with J gene TRBJ2-2, with a possible D match to TRBD2 (5 bases). The length of the CDR3 is 16 residues. In germline, CDR1 is SNHLY, CDR2 FYNNEI. V gave up 2 bases and J gave up 4 bases, with 14 bases separating them. The chain's CDR3 is CASSETRGAGTGELFF. CDR3 bases: TGTGCCAGCAGTGAAACACGGGGAGCCGGCACCGGGGAGCTGTTTTTT.

The gene calls are TRBV9 and TRBJ2-1; 7 bases are a match to TRBD1. V dropped 3 bases and J dropped 2; count of bases not matched to a gene: 2. Germline-derived CDR1 and CDR2 are SGDLS and YYNGEE. The length of the CDR3 is 14 residues. CDR3 region: CASSGGTAYNEQFF. The CDR3 region has the DNA TGTGCCAGCAGCGGAGGGACAGCCTACAATGAGCAGTTCTTC.

The table lists this clone with a count of one. The V call is TRBV24-1, the J call TRBJ2-3; 11 nucleotides align to TRBD2. Trimming cost V 7 bases and J 3 bases; bases outside gene matches: 5. CDR1 KGHDR and CDR2 SFDVKD come from the germline V gene. The CDR3 consists of 15 residues. In DNA form, the CDR3 reads TGTGCCACCAGGCCTAGCGGGAGGTCAACAGATACGCAGTATTTT. It codes for CATRPSGRSTDTQYF.

The gene calls are TRBV28 and TRBJ1-1; D gene ambiguous. Germline CDR1 is MDHEN and CDR2 is SYDVKM. V lost 5 bases to trimming and J lost 1 base, with 11 bases between them. The CDR3 covers 14 residues. The CDR3 nucleotides read TGTGCCAGCAGTATACCAACTGGGAACACTGAAGCTTTCTTT. It yields the protein CASSIPTGNTEAFF.

This rearrangement joins TRBV2 to TRBJ2-5, with D perhaps TRBD2 (5 bases). Trimming took 6 bases from V and 7 from J, leaving 18 bases between them. The CDR3 runs to 14 residues. CDR1 and CDR2 from the germline V gene are SNHLY and FYNNEI. CDR3 loop: CASRLPGNKGTQYF. As DNA, the CDR3 is TGTGCCAGCAGGTTACCCGGGAACAAGGGGACCCAGTACTTC.

The J gene is TRBJ2-1, the V gene TRBV6-2 or TRBV6-3; 13 nucleotides line up with TRBD2. The CDR3 loop spans 17 amino acids. Germline V gene lookup returns CDR1 MNHEY and CDR2 SVGEGT. The J segment lost 4 bases and the V segment lost 5 bases, leaving 8 bases of the junction unmatched. In DNA form, the CDR3 reads TGTGCCAGCAGTCCAGTACTACTAGCGGGAGGGTACAATGAGCAGTTCTTC. It yields the protein CASSPVLLAGGYNEQFF.

This clone occurred many times. CDR3 nucleotides: TGTGCCAGCAGCCATGGGGGGGACAGGACTAACTATGGCTACACCTTC. Translated: CASSHGGDRTNYGYTF. The chain couples TRBV7-9 to TRBJ1-2; 8 bases agree with TRBD1. The CDR3 loop spans 16 amino acids. Germline CDR1 reads SEHNR; CDR2 reads FQNEAQ (reference sequence). With 5 bases clipped from V and 0 bases from J, the junction kept 8 bases outside the gene matches. The variable domain in full, completed from reference TRBV7-9 and TRBJ1-2, reads DTGVSQNPRHKITKRGQNVTFRCDPISEHNRLYWYRQTLGQGPEFLTYFQNEAQLEKSRLLSDRFSAERPKGSFSTLEIQRTEQGDSAMYLCASSHGGDRTNYGYTFGSGTRLTVV.

The V call is TRBV10-3, the J call TRBJ1-1, with a weak D call TRBD1 (5 bases). Looked up from germline, CDR1 is ENHRY and CDR2 is SYGVKD. Between the trimmed V and J ends, which lost 2 bases and 6 bases, there was a span of 10 bases. The CDR3 has 13 residues. The CDR3 spells CAISERQGPEAFF. CDR3 sequence (DNA): TGTGCCATCAGTGAGCGCCAGGGCCCTGAAGCTTTCTTT.

The chain employs TRBV11-2 and TRBJ1-1; the D is unclear. This CDR3 region has 13 residues. CDR1 and CDR2 (germline): SGHAT, FQNNGV. Trimming took off 3 bases at V and 0 bases at J, with 5 bases between the two ends. DNA for the CDR3: TGTGCCAGCAGCTTCCTTCTGAACACTGAAGCTTTCTTT. This codes for CASSFLLNTEAFF.

The rearrangement joins TRBV9 to TRBJ1-2; TRBD1 aligns across 10 bases. The CDR3 runs to 15 residues. Trimming removed 4 bases from V and 5 bases from J; junction bases left unmatched: 8. Germline V gene sequence: CDR1 SGDLS, CDR2 YYNGEE. The CDR3 is CASSSGQGSRYGYTF. Here the CDR3 DNA reads TGTGCCAGCAGCTCGGGACAGGGGAGTCGGTATGGCTACACCTTC.